This TCR beta chain originates from a study of blood T cell repertoires in COVID-19. Whole-study context: Researchers got acute and convalescent COVID-19 samples from the United States, Italy and Spain. PBMCs, B-cell-depleted T cells, or T cells were the source of the cDNA or gDNA that made up the material.

This clone was seen just once. This CDR3 contains 15 residues. Per the germline V gene, CDR1 is SGDLS and CDR2 is YYNGEE. Trimming left V 0 bases short and J 10 bases short, with 17 bases between. Original analysis: Reference gene primer amplification gave estimated nucleated cell counts. Produced via immunoSEQ multiplex PCR; TCRdb's table is partial and in-frame only. D and trimming come from the DNA, and the V and J calls and clone size come from that table. This table has approximately 100,000 clones, approximately 87% appearing once. Sequenced input: peripheral blood. This sequence joins TRBV9 and TRBJ2-1; D may be TRBD1 (6 bases). The source of this sequence is a woman between 45 and 65 years old with acute or convalescent COVID-19. CDR3 in amino acids: CASSVGLYTGNEQFF. CDR3 nucleotide sequence: TGTGCCAGCAGCGTAGGCCTCTATACAGGGAACGAGCAGTTCTTC.